This entry features one TCR beta chain sequence. The antigen remains undetermined. PCR primers comprised 60 Vbeta and 13 Jbeta primers. Sequenced by immunoSEQ multiplex PCR; TCRdb stores in-frame clones only, minus some. The sample gives approximately 160,000 clones, around three quarters of which show up once; approximately 1.5% is in the top ten. The CDR3 sequence is 12 residues long. The V end lost 2 bases, the J end lost 8 bases, and 7 bases lay between the germline ends. Germline V gene lookup returns CDR1 MNHNS and CDR2 SASEGT. The data stem from a study of cytomegalovirus exposure and HLA in healthy donors. Study-wide results and limits: Certain sequence variants were highly shared and formed a cluster, and this cluster was likely a sequencing artifact. Specificity for CMV antigens was confirmed in vitro for a few of the CMV-associated chains. Earlier findings revealed that most TCR beta V segments proved productive either about 90% or about 30% of the time.

V is TRBV6-1 and J is TRBJ1-3; no reliable D call. This receptor was identified in a man aged 40-55 years in good health and CMV-seronegative. The specimen sequenced was PBMCs. The CDR3 is CASSELGHTIYF. Here the CDR3 DNA reads TGTGCCAGCAGTGAACTGGGCCACACCATATATTTT.